This T cell receptor beta chain was documented in a study of T cell responses to AZD1222 COVID-19 vaccine. Assay: immunoSEQ multiplex PCR; the TCRdb copy retains only in-frame clones and omits some. The table lists 160,000 or so clones, around nine tenths of them singletons. CDR1 and CDR2 from the germline V gene are SEHNR and FQNEAQ (reference sequence). The CDR3 has 17 amino acids. Trimming removed 5 bases at V and 4 bases at J, with 23 bases between. Material: peripheral blood, obtained on day 0 of AZD1222 vaccination. This clonotype was sampled from an adult in good health. The chain combines TRBV7-9 with TRBJ1-2; D perhaps matches TRBD1 (5 bases). The CDR3 reads CASSTSSTGRTSYGYTF. The CDR3 coding sequence is TGTGCCAGCAGCACAAGTTCGACGGGACGGACTAGCTATGGCTACACCTTC.